The present T cell receptor (beta chain) was sequenced within a study of a mutant IDH1 vaccine in newly diagnosed glioma. Looking at the study overall: Pretreatment consisted of radiotherapy, temozolomide, or both, with most receiving both. The study held visit V12 at week 35 and visit V13 at week 47. Study-wide findings and caveats: Among patients, roughly 94% showed immune responses induced by the vaccine.

The germline V gene has CDR1 MNHEY and CDR2 SMNVEV (reference sequence). With 5 bases clipped from V and 9 bases from J, the junction kept 6 bases outside the gene matches. CDR3 length: 14 residues. The time point was: week 35, safety follow-up. Alongside topical imiquimod, each dose of vaccine comprised 300 ug of mutant IDH1 20-mer peptide. Patients received eight vaccinations in weeks 1, 3, 5, 7, 11, 15, 19, 23. The table came from immunoSEQ multiplex PCR; TCRdb's copy has only in-frame clones and leaves some out. The data show 40,000 to 45,000 clones, under 90% seen once. As regards this clone: Antigen unknown.

The rearrangement links TRBV27 to TRBJ1-6; TRBD1 aligns across 8 bases. This specimen was PBMCs, taken from a glioma patient whose treatment included an IDH1 peptide vaccine. The clonotype comes from a woman aged 40 to 55 with glioma. Some clones in this sample may be carry-over from other donors' samples. DNA of the CDR3: TGTGCCAGCAGTGCACAGGGGGAGGGTTCACCCCTCCACTTT. It codes for CASSAQGEGSPLHF.